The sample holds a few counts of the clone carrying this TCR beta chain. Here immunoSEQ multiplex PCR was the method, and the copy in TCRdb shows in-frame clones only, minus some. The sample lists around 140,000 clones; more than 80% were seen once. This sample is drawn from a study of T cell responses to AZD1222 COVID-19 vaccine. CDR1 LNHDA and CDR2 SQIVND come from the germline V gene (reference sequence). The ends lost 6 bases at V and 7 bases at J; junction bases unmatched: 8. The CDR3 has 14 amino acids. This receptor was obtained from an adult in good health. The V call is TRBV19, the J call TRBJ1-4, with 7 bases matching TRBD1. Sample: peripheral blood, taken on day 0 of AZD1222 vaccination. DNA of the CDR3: TGTGCCAGTAGGGTGACAGGGTTTTCTGAAAAACTGTTTTTT. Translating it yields CASRVTGFSEKLFF.